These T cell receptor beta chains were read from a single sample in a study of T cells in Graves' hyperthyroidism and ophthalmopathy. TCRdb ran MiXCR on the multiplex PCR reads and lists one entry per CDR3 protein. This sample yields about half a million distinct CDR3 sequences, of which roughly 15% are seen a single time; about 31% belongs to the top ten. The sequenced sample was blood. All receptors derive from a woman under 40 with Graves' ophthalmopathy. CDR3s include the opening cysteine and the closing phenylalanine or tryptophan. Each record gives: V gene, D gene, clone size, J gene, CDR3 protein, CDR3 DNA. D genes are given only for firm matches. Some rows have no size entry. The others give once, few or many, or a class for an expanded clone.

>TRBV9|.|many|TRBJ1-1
CASSVVPTVNTEAFF
TGTGCCAGCAGCGTAGTACCCACGGTGAACACTGAAGCTTTCTTT
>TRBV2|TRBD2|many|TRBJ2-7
CASILLGGSGSYEQYF
TGTGCCAGCATCCTTTTAGGCGGGAGTGGGTCCTACGAGCAGTACTTC
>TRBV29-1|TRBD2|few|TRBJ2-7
CSVESGSHRSYEQYF
TGCAGCGTTGAAAGCGGGAGCCACAGATCCTACGAGCAGTACTTC
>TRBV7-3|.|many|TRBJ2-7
CASSLGRFYEQYF
TGTGCCAGCAGCTTAGGCAGATTCTACGAGCAGTACTTC
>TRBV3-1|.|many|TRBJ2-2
CASSPRLHTGELFF
TGTGCCAGCAGCCCGCGACTTCACACCGGGGAGCTGTTTTTT
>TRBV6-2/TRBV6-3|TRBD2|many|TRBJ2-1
CASRTPLGSGRTPRSYNEQFF
TGTGCCAGCAGAACCCCTTTGGGTAGCGGGAGAACGCCCAGGTCCTACAATGAGCAGTTCTTC
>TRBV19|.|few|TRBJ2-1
CASSRLQEPYSYNEQFF
TGTGCCAGTAGTCGCTTACAGGAACCGTACTCCTACAATGAGCAGTTCTTC
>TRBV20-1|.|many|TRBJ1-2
CSARDRSNSDYGYTF
TGCAGTGCTAGAGATCGGTCTAACAGCGATTATGGCTACACCTTC
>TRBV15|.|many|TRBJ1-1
CATSERLSVLTEAFF
TGTGCCACCAGCGAAAGACTGAGCGTTTTAACTGAAGCTTTCTTT
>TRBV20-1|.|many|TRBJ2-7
CSAQGSADEQYF
TGCAGTGCCCAGGGTAGTGCGGACGAGCAGTACTTC
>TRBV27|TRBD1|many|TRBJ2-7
CASRPGQVNGEQYF
TGTGCCAGCAGACCGGGACAGGTGAATGGGGAGCAGTACTTC
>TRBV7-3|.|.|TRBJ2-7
CASSRSAEQYF
TGTGCCAGCAGCCGCTCGGCAGAGCAGTACTTC
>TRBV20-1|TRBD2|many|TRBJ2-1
CSAPPGLAGAHEQFF
TGCAGTGCGCCCCCGGGGCTAGCGGGAGCCCATGAGCAGTTCTTC
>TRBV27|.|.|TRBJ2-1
CASFPRLEYYNEQFF
TGTGCCAGCTTCCCGAGACTAGAGTACTACAATGAGCAGTTCTTC
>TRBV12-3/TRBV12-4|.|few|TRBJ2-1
CASNEQGSYNEQFF
TGTGCCAGCAACGAACAAGGCTCCTACAATGAGCAGTTCTTC
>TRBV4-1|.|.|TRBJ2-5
CASSQSPGPPYF
TGCGCCAGCAGCCAAAGTCCGGGACCTCCATACTTC
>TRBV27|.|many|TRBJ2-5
CASSLNSNPRSWDMQETQYF
TGTGCCAGCAGTTTAAATTCTAACCCCCGGTCTTGGGACATGCAAGAGACCCAGTACTTC
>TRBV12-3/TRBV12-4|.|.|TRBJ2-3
CASSSRSPGPGGLGQYF
TGTGCCAGCAGTTCACGATCACCGGGACCGGGGGGCCTTGGGCAGTATTTT
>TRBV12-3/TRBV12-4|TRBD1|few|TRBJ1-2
CASSGQGESYGYTF
TGTGCCAGCTCGGGACAGGGGGAAAGCTATGGCTACACCTTC
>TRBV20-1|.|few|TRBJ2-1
CSARILSRSDREQFF
TGCAGTGCTCGCATACTAAGTCGATCAGACCGCGAGCAGTTCTTC
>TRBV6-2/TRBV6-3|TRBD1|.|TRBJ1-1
CASSNRGDTEAFF
TGTGCCAGCAGTAACAGGGGTGACACTGAAGCTTTCTTT
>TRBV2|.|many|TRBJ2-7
CASTEGAYEQYF
TGTGCCAGCACGGAGGGGGCCTACGAGCAGTACTTC
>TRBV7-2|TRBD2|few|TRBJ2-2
CASSSGLAGDRELFF
TGTGCCAGCAGCTCAGGACTAGCGGGAGACCGGGAGCTGTTTTTT
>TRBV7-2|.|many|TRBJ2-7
CASSFNILVGNEQYF
TGTGCCAGCAGCTTTAATATCCTAGTTGGGAACGAGCAGTACTTC
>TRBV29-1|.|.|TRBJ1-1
CSVGPGRLGNTEAFF
TGCAGCGTCGGTCCAGGGAGACTGGGAAACACTGAAGCTTTCTTT
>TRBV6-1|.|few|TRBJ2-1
CASVDSGGRYNEQFF
TGTGCCAGCGTCGACTCGGGCGGACGTTACAATGAGCAGTTCTTC
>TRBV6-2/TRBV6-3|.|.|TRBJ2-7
CASRPTGQTYGQYF
TGTGCCAGCAGACCGACAGGCCAGACCTACGGGCAGTACTTC
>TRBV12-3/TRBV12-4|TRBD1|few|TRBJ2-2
CASSEDRGPGELFF
TGTGCCAGCAGCGAGGACAGGGGGCCCGGGGAGCTGTTTTTT
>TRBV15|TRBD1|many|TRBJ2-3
CATSRLNRGADTQYF
TGTGCCACCAGCAGGTTAAACAGGGGGGCAGATACGCAGTATTTT
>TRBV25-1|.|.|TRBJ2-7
CASSEYGSSYEQYF
TGTGCCAGCAGTGAATATGGCAGCTCCTACGAGCAGTACTTC
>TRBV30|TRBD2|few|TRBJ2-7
CAWSGGLAGHEQYF
TGTGCCTGGAGTGGGGGACTAGCGGGCCACGAGCAGTACTTC
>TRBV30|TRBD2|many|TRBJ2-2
CAWSLAGANTGELFF
TGTGCCTGGAGTCTAGCGGGAGCGAACACCGGGGAGCTGTTTTTT
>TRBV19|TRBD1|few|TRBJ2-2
CASMRTGNTGELFF
TGTGCCAGTATGAGGACAGGGAACACCGGGGAGCTGTTTTTT
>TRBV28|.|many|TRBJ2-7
CASSLGFTYEQYF
TGTGCCAGCAGTTTAGGGTTTACCTACGAGCAGTACTTC
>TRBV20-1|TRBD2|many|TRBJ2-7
CSASPTEGGDDEQYF
TGCAGTGCTAGCCCTACCGAGGGAGGGGACGACGAGCAGTACTTC
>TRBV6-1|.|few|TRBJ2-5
CASSESFGAVGETQYF
TGCGCCAGCAGTGAGTCGTTCGGGGCCGTAGGGGAGACCCAGTACTTC
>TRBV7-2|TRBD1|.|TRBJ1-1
CASSRGGGQGAWAEAFF
TGTGCCAGCAGCCGGGGCGGGGGACAGGGGGCGTGGGCTGAAGCTTTCTTT
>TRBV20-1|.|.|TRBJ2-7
CSARGWQAPYEQYF
TGCAGTGCTAGAGGGTGGCAGGCACCCTACGAGCAGTACTTC
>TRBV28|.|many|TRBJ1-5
CAGPEARGSQPQHF
TGTGCCGGCCCAGAAGCCAGGGGTTCCCAGCCCCAGCATTTT
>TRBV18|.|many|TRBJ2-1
CASLLTRDNEQFF
TGTGCCAGCTTACTAACTAGGGACAATGAGCAGTTCTTC
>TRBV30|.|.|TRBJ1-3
CAWSRVPSGNTIYF
TGTGCCTGGAGCAGGGTGCCCTCTGGAAACACCATATATTTT
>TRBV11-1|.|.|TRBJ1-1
CASSFRETGSNTEAFF
TGTGCCAGCAGCTTCCGGGAGACGGGGAGCAACACTGAAGCTTTCTTT
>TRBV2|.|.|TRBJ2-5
CASSEGPGGRGETQYF
TGTGCCAGCAGTGAAGGGCCGGGGGGCAGGGGAGAGACCCAGTACTTC
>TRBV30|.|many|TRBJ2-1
CAWNRQGGDNEQFF
TGTGCCTGGAACAGACAGGGAGGTGACAATGAGCAGTTCTTC
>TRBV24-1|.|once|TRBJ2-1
CATSDPQIGQNEQFF
TGTGCCACCAGTGATCCACAAATCGGACAGAATGAGCAGTTCTTC
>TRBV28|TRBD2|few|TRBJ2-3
CASSLSLAGTTDTQYF
TGTGCCAGCAGTTTGTCACTAGCGGGAACAACAGATACGCAGTATTTT
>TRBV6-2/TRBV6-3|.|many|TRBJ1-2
CASNGPDYGYTF
TGTGCCAGCAACGGTCCCGACTATGGCTACACCTTC
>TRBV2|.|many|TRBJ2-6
CASSGAASSSGANVLTF
TGTGCCAGCAGTGGAGCAGCTTCTAGCTCTGGGGCCAACGTCCTGACTTTC
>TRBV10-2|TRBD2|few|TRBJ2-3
CATVRGLAGGPSSTDTQYF
TGCGCCACCGTAAGAGGTCTAGCGGGAGGGCCTTCTAGCACAGATACGCAGTATTTT
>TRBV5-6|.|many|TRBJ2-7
CASSLWHSYEQYF
TGTGCCAGCAGCTTGTGGCACTCCTACGAGCAGTACTTC